Below are 19 T cell receptor beta chains sequenced from a single sample in a study of human T cells and chemical hapten exposure. Each CDR3 protein is one row after TCRdb ran MiXCR on the RACE reads. The data show around 300,000 distinct CDR3 sequences, about 7% seen once. As for time point: patch test 1, 2 weeks after DPC sensitization. Specified treatment: therapeutic diphenylcyclopropenone sensitization with weekly scalp DPC. The sequencing used whole blood, collected in connection with sensitization to the hapten diphenylcyclopropenone (DPC). The receptors stem from a woman between 18 and 30 years old with alopecia areata. Some clones in this sample may be carry-over from other donors' samples.

This clonotype was recorded a few times. The chain uses TRBV18 and TRBJ2-2; D possibly uses TRBD1 or TRBD2 (5 bases each). V shed 2 bases and J shed 5 bases, with 9 bases lying between them. Per germline, CDR1 KGHSH and CDR2 LQKENI. The CDR3 totals 14 residues. In nucleotides, the CDR3 is TGTGCCAGCTCACCAGGCAGGGAGACCGGGGAGCTGTTTTTT. This codes for CASSPGRETGELFF.

This sequence joins TRBV2 and TRBJ2-3; D is perhaps TRBD1 (5 bases). V was trimmed by 4 bases and J by 6 bases, leaving 14 bases between them. Germline V gene sequence: CDR1 SNHLY, CDR2 FYNNEI. The CDR3 consists of 14 residues. CDR3 in amino acids: CASSGPYPGDTQYF. The CDR3 DNA follows: TGTGCCAGCAGTGGACCCTACCCAGGGGATACGCAGTATTTT.

This rearrangement joins TRBV29-1 to TRBJ2-4; D perhaps matches TRBD2 (6 bases). Trimming shortened V by 6 bases and J by 8 bases, and 14 bases separated the two germline ends. Germline V lookup: CDR1 SQVTM, CDR2 ANQGSEA. CDR3 length: 12 amino acids. The CDR3 spells CSVSAPGDIQYF. The CDR3 nucleotides are TGCAGCGTGTCGGCCCCGGGAGACATTCAGTACTTC.

Only a few counts were recorded for this clonotype. This chain connects TRBV28 to TRBJ2-2; 9 bases align to TRBD1. Germline V gene sequence: CDR1 MDHEN, CDR2 SYDVKM. Trimming cost V 3 bases and J 4 bases; bases outside gene matches: 6. The CDR3 covers 16 residues. CDR3 DNA sequence: TGTGCCAGCAGTTTGCCGATGACAGGGGGCACCGGGGAGCTGTTTTTT. It encodes CASSLPMTGGTGELFF. Full variable domain (remainder filled in from reference TRBV28 and TRBJ2-2): DVKVTQSSRYLVKRTGEKVFLECVQDMDHENMFWYRQDPGLGLRLIYFSYDVKMKEKGDIPEGYSVSREKKERFSLILESASTNQTSMYLCASSLPMTGGTGELFFGEGSRLTVL.

The table lists this clonotype with a few counts. V and J are TRBV5-1 and TRBJ1-3; D call uncertain. Per germline, CDR1 SGHRS and CDR2 YFSETQ. This CDR3 has 17 amino acids. Trimming pared 0 bases from V and 0 bases from J, leaving 13 bases between. The CDR3 nucleotides are TGCGCCAGCAGCTTGGCATCCGGTGCAGACTCTGGAAACACCATATATTTT. It yields the protein CASSLASGADSGNTIYF.

In its sample, this clonotype was seen a few times. The V call is TRBV7-6, the J call TRBJ2-3, with 10 bases that match TRBD2. This CDR3 is 16 amino acids long. Looked up from germline, CDR1 is SGHVS and CDR2 is FNYEAQ. The V and J ends lost 2 bases and 6 bases, in that order; junction bases with no gene match: 8. DNA for the CDR3: TGTGCCAGCAGCTTATTAGTAGCGGGGGGTAGGGATACGCAGTATTTT. Amino acids: CASSLLVAGGRDTQYF. Supplemented by reference TRBV7-6 and TRBJ2-3, the full variable domain reads GAGVSQSPRYKVTKRGQDVALRCDPISGHVSLYWYRQALGQGPEFLTYFNYEAQQDKSGLPNDRFSAERPEGSISTLTIQRTEQRDSAMYRCASSLLVAGGRDTQYFGPGTRLTVL.

This clonotype was observed a handful of times. The CDR3 nucleotides read TGTGCCAGCAGTCTAGCGGGGGGGGCACACTACGAGCAGTACTTC. The encoded protein is CASSLAGGAHYEQYF. The gene calls are TRBV27 and TRBJ2-7; TRBD2 aligns across 12 bases. This CDR3 is built from 15 residues. The ends lost 5 bases at V and 3 bases at J; junction bases unmatched: 5. Germline V lookup: CDR1 MNHEY, CDR2 SMNVEV (reference sequence).

The chain has TRBV2 and TRBJ1-5, with 10 positions matching TRBD1. CDR1 SNHLY and CDR2 FYNNEI come from the germline V gene. Germline trimming cut 7 bases from V and 0 bases from J; bases unmatched to any gene: 12. There are 18 residues in the CDR3. This CDR3 is CASTGDRGRPYSNQPQHF. The CDR3, as DNA: TGTGCCAGCACCGGGGACAGGGGACGACCGTATAGCAATCAGCCCCAGCATTTT.

Ten or more counts support this clonotype. The chain uses TRBV11-2 and TRBJ2-1; unclear D gene. Germline V gene data show CDR1 as SGHAT and CDR2 as FQNNGV. The CDR3 is made up of 13 amino acids. Trimming stripped 8 bases from V and 4 bases from J, with 12 bases between. The CDR3 DNA sequence: TGTGCCAGCGGCACCCGAACTTACAATGAGCAGTTCTTC. This gives the protein CASGTRTYNEQFF.

In its sample, this clonotype was seen a few times. The rearrangement uses TRBV5-4 and TRBJ2-1; D is perhaps TRBD2 (5 bases). CDR3 length: 16 residues. The V and J ends lost 4 bases and 0 bases respectively, with 14 bases between them. CDR1 is SGHNT and CDR2 is YYREEE in the germline V gene (reference sequence). The CDR3 coding sequence is TGTGCCAGCAGCCCCGAGAGGGCAACCTCCTACAATGAGCAGTTCTTC. The encoded protein is CASSPERATSYNEQFF.

This clonotype was counted many times. CDR3 in DNA: TGCAGTGCTTACAGGGGAAATACGCAGTATTTT. It encodes CSAYRGNTQYF. V usage is TRBV20-1 and J usage is TRBJ2-3, with TRBD1 matching 7 bases. In germline, CDR1 is DFQATT, CDR2 SNEGSKA (reference sequence). The length of the CDR3 is 11 residues. V was clipped by 5 bases and J by 7 bases; unmatched bases: 3.

This clonotype was picked up a small number of times. V usage is TRBV7-9 and J usage is TRBJ2-7; D assignment may be TRBD1 or TRBD2 (5 bases each). The V and J ends lost 2 bases and 6 bases respectively, with 17 bases between them. Germline values: CDR1 SEHNR, CDR2 FQNEAQ (reference sequence). The CDR3 contains 15 residues. CDR3 protein: CASSLRGRGEAEQYF. CDR3 DNA: TGTGCCAGCAGCTTACGGGGAAGGGGAGAAGCCGAGCAGTACTTC.

There are a few counts of this clonotype. The rearrangement joins TRBV28 to TRBJ1-1; D is ambiguous. Trimming stripped 7 bases from V and 5 bases from J, with 11 bases between. This CDR3 is 12 amino acids long. Germline lookup yields CDR1 MDHEN and CDR2 SYDVKM. DNA for the CDR3: TGTGCCAGCAAGGGTTTTGGAACTGAAGCTTTCTTT. This sequence encodes CASKGFGTEAFF.

The chain links TRBV7-2 to TRBJ2-3, with D unresolved. Germline lookup yields CDR1 SGHTA and CDR2 FQGNSA. Trimming cost V 2 bases and J 0 bases, with 9 bases left between them. The length of the CDR3 is 15 residues. CDR3 DNA sequence: TGTGCCAGCAGCTTAACGGGTGCTAGCACAGATACGCAGTATTTT. Amino acids: CASSLTGASTDTQYF.

This clonotype was found a few times. This may come from a read error, since a much larger clone is one base off. This sequence joins TRBV2 and TRBJ2-6, with unresolved D. Germline CDR1 is SNHLY and CDR2 is FYNNEI. CDR3 size: 14 residues. The ends were cut back, 2 bases at V and 0 bases at J, with 2 bases in the middle. The CDR3 DNA reads as TGTGCCAGCAGTGAAATCTCTGGGGCCAACGTCCTGACTTTC. Protein: CASSEISGANVLTF. Drawing the rest from reference TRBV2 and TRBJ2-6, the complete variable domain is EPEVTQTPSHQVTQMGQEVILRCVPISNHLYFYWYRQILGQKVEFLVSFYNNEISEKSEIFDDQFSVERPDGSNFTLKIRSTKLEDSAMYFCASSEISGANVLTFGAGSRLTVL.

This clonotype was observed a few times. This rearrangement joins TRBV7-9 to TRBJ2-7, with 10 bases lining up with TRBD2. This CDR3 is built from 15 residues. The ends lost 3 bases at V and 7 bases at J; junction bases unmatched: 9. Germline V gene data show CDR1 as SEHNR and CDR2 as FQNEAQ (reference sequence). The CDR3 DNA is TGTGCCAGCAGCTTTCCTAGCGGGGGAGGTTGGGAGCAGTACTTC. Its protein is CASSFPSGGGWEQYF.

V and J are TRBV4-3 and TRBJ1-1, with unresolved D. Germline V CDR1 and CDR2: LGHNA, YSLEER. CDR3 size: 14 residues. Between the trimmed V and J ends, which lost 0 bases and 1 base, there was a span of 6 bases. CDR3 sequence (DNA): TGCGCCAGCAGCCAAGAGGAGGCGAACACTGAAGCTTTCTTT. It codes for CASSQEEANTEAFF.

This clonotype appeared a few times. The chain couples TRBV5-1 to TRBJ2-3; D ambiguous. This CDR3 is built from 14 residues. From germline, CDR1 is SGHRS and CDR2 YFSETQ. Trimming shortened V by 4 bases and J by 0 bases, and 9 bases separated the two germline ends. The CDR3 sequence is CASSKVVSTDTQYF. The CDR3 DNA follows: TGCGCCAGCAGCAAGGTCGTGAGCACAGATACGCAGTATTTT.

In this sample, this clonotype turned up many times. CDR3 DNA sequence: TGTGCCATCAACTCGGCTAGCGGGGGGCCCACAGATACGCAGTATTTT. Protein sequence: CAINSASGGPTDTQYF. The chain recombines TRBV10-3 with TRBJ2-3, with 11 bases fitting TRBD2. The CDR3 runs 16 residues. Germline CDR1 ENHRY, CDR2 SYGVKD. V gave up 7 bases and J gave up 2 bases; unmatched junction bases: 8.